These 27 T cell receptor beta chains were all obtained from the same sample, sequenced in a study of fetal regulatory T cell absence and autoimmunity. This table comes from immunoSEQ multiplex PCR, and its TCRdb copy is limited to in-frame clones, with some not included. The sample has more than 85,000 clones; more than 70% are singletons. The specimen sequenced was pancreas tissue. The receptors come from a male donor with IPEX syndrome.

The CDR3 sequence: CASSPDRATNEKLFF. The CDR3 DNA reads TGTGCCAGCAGCCCCGACAGGGCAACTAATGAAAAACTGTTTTTT. The chain links TRBV7-9 to TRBJ1-4; 7 bases fit TRBD1. CDR3 size: 15 residues. Losses at the gene ends were 5 bases for V and 0 bases for J; bases not matched to a gene: 3. Germline CDR1 is SEHNR and CDR2 is FQNEAQ (reference sequence).

The rearrangement links TRBV30 to TRBJ1-5; 8 bases map to TRBD1. V trimming: 5 bases; J trimming: 2 bases; junction bases outside the gene matches: 8. Germline V gives CDR1 GTSNPN, CDR2 SVGIG (reference sequence). CDR3 length: 15 amino acids. CDR3 nucleotides: TGTGCCTGGGCACAGGGGGTGGGTGGCAATCAGCCCCAGCATTTT. Translating gives CAWAQGVGGNQPQHF.

The rearrangement uses TRBV27 and TRBJ2-7; 9 bases line up with TRBD1. Trimming took 3 bases from V and 2 from J; bases not matched to a gene: 5. The CDR3 extends over 15 amino acids. Germline assignment: CDR1 MNHEY and CDR2 SMNVEV (reference sequence). Here the CDR3 reads CASSFGGQGTYEQYF. CDR3 DNA sequence: TGTGCCAGCAGTTTTGGGGGACAGGGAACCTACGAGCAGTACTTC.

The chain has TRBV12-5 and TRBJ2-1; 7 bases line up with TRBD2. The germline gives CDR1 LGHNT, CDR2 FRNRAP. The length of the CDR3 is 14 residues. Trimming took 5 bases from V and 0 from J; bases not matched to a gene: 1. The CDR3 loop is CASGLAVSYNEQFF. CDR3 coding DNA: TGTGCTAGTGGTCTAGCGGTCTCCTACAATGAGCAGTTCTTC.

V is TRBV6-5 and J is TRBJ1-1, with a possible D match to TRBD1 (5 bases). V was cut by 0 bases and J by 10 bases, with 18 bases left in between. Germline CDR1 is MNHEY and CDR2 is SVGAGI. This CDR3 comprises 15 residues. The CDR3 region has the DNA TGTGCCAGCAGTTACTCGATGACAGCACTCCCGGGAGCTTTCTTT. Translation gives CASSYSMTALPGAFF.

This chain uses TRBV21-1 with TRBJ1-5; whether TRBD1, the table's D call, matches the DNA was not checked. TRBV21-1 is tagged as a pseudogene. The CDR3 is 17 residues long. The CDR3, as DNA: TGTGCCAGCAGCAAAGAGGAAAGAGGGGGAGACAATCAGCCCCAGCATTTT. Amino acid sequence: CASSKEERGGDNQPQHF.

This chain uses TRBV2 with TRBJ2-1; 14 positions agree with TRBD2. Germline V gives CDR1 SNHLY, CDR2 FYNNEI. The V segment lost 2 bases and the J segment 0 bases; nucleotides outside the gene matches: 3. This CDR3 comprises 18 residues. The CDR3 spells CASSESGLAGDSYNEQFF. CDR3 in DNA: TGTGCCAGCAGTGAATCGGGACTAGCGGGAGACTCCTACAATGAGCAGTTCTTC.

The genes are TRBV30 and TRBJ1-4; D is undetermined. V was trimmed by 1 base and J by 8 bases, leaving 14 bases between them. The CDR3 has 14 amino acids. Germline values: CDR1 GTSNPN, CDR2 SVGIG (reference sequence). The CDR3 reads CAWSEAGGEEKLFF. In DNA, the CDR3 is TGTGCCTGGAGTGAAGCGGGCGGGGAGGAAAAACTGTTTTTT.

This chain joins TRBV11-2 and TRBJ2-7; no firm D call. This CDR3 spans 14 amino acids. The V end was cut by 0 bases, the J end by 0 bases, with 6 bases between. Germline V gene lookup returns CDR1 SGHAT and CDR2 FQNNGV. DNA for the CDR3: TGTGCCAGCAGCTTAGATCATAGCTCCTACGAGCAGTACTTC. Translating it yields CASSLDHSSYEQYF.

This chain joins TRBV18 and TRBJ2-1; tentatively, D is TRBD2 (5 bases). Trimming cost V 3 bases and J 6 bases, with 9 bases left between them. This CDR3 has 13 amino acids. The germline V gene has CDR1 KGHSH and CDR2 LQKENI. Here the CDR3 DNA reads TGTGCCAGCTCACCGCGGGCTTCCAATGAGCAGTTCTTC. Its translation: CASSPRASNEQFF.

This clone has only a few counts. The V and J genes are TRBV11-2 and TRBJ1-2; D possibly corresponds to TRBD1 (5 bases). The V gene lost 3 bases and the J gene lost 3 bases, with 5 bases spanning the gap. CDR3 length equals 12 residues. The germline V gene encodes CDR1 SGHAT and CDR2 FQNNGV. This chain's CDR3 is CASSFRDYGYTF. The CDR3 DNA reads as TGTGCCAGCAGCTTCAGGGACTATGGCTACACCTTC.

This sequence joins TRBV5-1 and TRBJ1-3, with a tentative D call TRBD1 (6 bases). The CDR3 is 14 residues long. Germline assignment: CDR1 SGHRS and CDR2 YFSETQ. With 3 bases removed from V and 0 bases from J, the gap between germline ends came to 7 bases. The CDR3: CASSWGHSGNTIYF. DNA for the CDR3: TGCGCCAGCAGCTGGGGACACTCTGGAAACACCATATATTTT.

This chain joins TRBV7-7 and TRBJ2-1; 11 nucleotides line up with TRBD2. The CDR3 is made up of 15 amino acids. Germline V gives CDR1 SSHAT, CDR2 FNYEAQ (reference sequence). The V and J ends lost 6 bases and 3 bases, in that order; junction bases with no gene match: 4. CDR3 loop: CASSPGLAGYNEQFF. For the CDR3, the DNA is TGTGCCAGCAGTCCAGGACTAGCGGGCTACAATGAGCAGTTCTTC.

This clone has only one observation. This rearrangement joins TRBV6-6 to TRBJ2-1, with D tentatively TRBD2 (6 bases). Germline V CDR1 and CDR2: MNHNY, SVGAGI (reference sequence). The germline V and J ends were trimmed by 6 bases and 0 bases, with 6 bases remaining between them. The CDR3 has 13 amino acids. CDR3 loop: CASSGGSYNEQFF. In DNA, the CDR3 is TGTGCCAGCAGCGGGGGCTCCTACAATGAGCAGTTCTTC.

This clone occurred many times. V usage is TRBV11-3 and J usage is TRBJ2-7, with 7 nucleotides matching TRBD2. J lost 1 base, V lost 5 bases, and 8 bases had no gene match. CDR3 length: 15 residues. CDR1 is SGHNT and CDR2 is YENEEA in the germline V gene. CDR3 nucleotides: TGTGCCAGCAGCCTTTTGGGGGGGAGTTCCTACGAGCAGTACTTC. Encoded protein: CASSLLGGSSYEQYF.

By sample fraction, this clone is medium-sized (0.01 to 0.1%). The chain carries TRBV6-6 and TRBJ1-1, with D perhaps matching TRBD1 (6 bases). Looked up from germline, CDR1 is MNHNY and CDR2 is SVGAGI (reference sequence). The CDR3 spans 15 residues. V was clipped by 0 bases and J by 3 bases, with 11 bases between them. Here the CDR3 reads CASSYSPQGYTEAFF. Written as DNA, the CDR3 is TGTGCCAGCAGTTACTCGCCCCAGGGGTACACTGAAGCTTTCTTT.

The genes are TRBV4-1 and TRBJ2-7; tentative D call: TRBD2 (6 bases). CDR1 MGHRA and CDR2 YSYEKL come from the germline V gene. This CDR3 contains 15 residues. The ends were cut back, 0 bases at V and 4 bases at J, with 13 bases in the middle. In DNA form, the CDR3 reads TGCGCCAGCAGCCAAGATACTAGCTTGGGATACGAGCAGTACTTC. Translating it yields CASSQDTSLGYEQYF.

The chain is built from TRBV10-3 and TRBJ2-7; 11 positions match TRBD1. The CDR3 extends over 14 amino acids. Losses at the gene ends were 5 bases for V and 6 bases for J; bases not matched to a gene: 6. The germline V gene encodes CDR1 ENHRY and CDR2 SYGVKD. For the CDR3, the DNA is TGTGCCATCAGTTCTCCGGGACAGGGGGGCGAGCAGTACTTC. This encodes CAISSPGQGGEQYF.

This chain uses TRBV7-2 with TRBJ2-1; a possible D gene is TRBD1 (5 bases). The germline gives CDR1 SGHTA, CDR2 FQGNSA. Trimming took 2 bases from V and 9 from J, leaving 11 bases between them. This CDR3 has 13 residues. The CDR3 DNA follows: TGTGCCAGCAGCTTATTGGGGCAGGGTGAGCAGTTCTTC. Protein sequence: CASSLLGQGEQFF. Supplemented by reference TRBV7-2 and TRBJ2-1, the full variable domain reads GAGVSQSPSNKVTEKGKDVELRCDPISGHTALYWYRQSLGQGLEFLIYFQGNSAPDKSGLPSDRFSAERTGGSVSTLTIQRTQQEDSAVYLCASSLLGQGEQFFGPGTRLTVL.

The chain links TRBV4-1 to TRBJ2-7, with TRBD2 matching 14 bases. Germline trimming cut 0 bases from V and 2 bases from J; bases unmatched to any gene: 9. Per the germline V gene, CDR1 is MGHRA and CDR2 is YSYEKL. The CDR3 sequence is 19 residues long. The CDR3: CASSQDWGLAGVTTYEQYF. The CDR3 DNA is TGCGCCAGCAGCCAAGATTGGGGACTAGCGGGGGTCACGACCTACGAGCAGTACTTC.

There are a few counts of this clone. The chain employs TRBV18 and TRBJ1-1; D ambiguous. Germline V gene sequence: CDR1 KGHSH, CDR2 LQKENI. V was cut by 2 bases and J by 0 bases, with 10 bases left in between. This CDR3 region has 15 residues. The CDR3, as DNA: TGTGCCAGCTCACCAGTCAGAGGGCTGAACACTGAAGCTTTCTTT. It codes for CASSPVRGLNTEAFF.

V usage is TRBV7-2 and J usage is TRBJ2-7, with 8 bases fitting TRBD2. The CDR3 is made up of 14 amino acids. Germline lookup yields CDR1 SGHTA and CDR2 FQGNSA. V lost 3 bases and J lost 0; bases outside the gene matches: 1. The CDR3 loop reads CASSFTSGSYEQYF. DNA for the CDR3: TGTGCCAGCAGCTTCACTAGCGGCTCCTACGAGCAGTACTTC. The full variable domain, rest sourced from reference TRBV7-2 and TRBJ2-7, is GAGVSQSPSNKVTEKGKDVELRCDPISGHTALYWYRQSLGQGLEFLIYFQGNSAPDKSGLPSDRFSAERTGGSVSTLTIQRTQQEDSAVYLCASSFTSGSYEQYFGPGTRLTVT.

The rearrangement joins TRBV5-6 to TRBJ1-2; D perhaps matches TRBD1 (5 bases). The CDR3 extends over 15 amino acids. Trimming shortened V by 0 bases and J by 0 bases, and 9 bases separated the two germline ends. Germline V gene lookup returns CDR1 SGHDT and CDR2 YYEEEE. The CDR3 sequence is CASSLDLGANYGYTF. CDR3 DNA sequence: TGTGCCAGCAGCTTGGACCTGGGGGCTAACTATGGCTACACCTTC.

The rearrangement links TRBV27 to TRBJ2-3, with TRBD1 as a possible D gene (5 bases). The CDR3 has 12 residues. Trimming took 6 bases from V and 5 from J, leaving 9 bases between them. Germline loops: CDR1 MNHEY, CDR2 SMNVEV (reference sequence). The DNA of the CDR3 is TGTGCCAGCAGCATAAGGGGAGATACGCAGTATTTT. This codes for CASSIRGDTQYF.

The V and J genes are TRBV6-6 and TRBJ1-4, with TRBD1 as a possible D gene (6 bases). CDR3 length equals 16 residues. V was cut by 5 bases and J by 0 bases, with 13 bases left in between. Per germline, CDR1 MNHNY and CDR2 SVGAGI (reference sequence). The CDR3 DNA reads TGTGCCAGCAGTCCGGGACAACCGGCAACTAATGAAAAACTGTTTTTT. Protein product: CASSPGQPATNEKLFF.

This clone has just one count. This chain links TRBV10-3 with TRBJ2-7, with TRBD2 matching over 7 bases. Per germline, CDR1 ENHRY and CDR2 SYGVKD. V trimming: 2 bases; J trimming: 5 bases; junction bases outside the gene matches: 0. This CDR3 has 12 amino acids. CDR3 sequence (DNA): TGTGCCATCAGTGAGGCGGGGGACGAGCAGTACTTC. This encodes CAISEAGDEQYF.

V usage is TRBV27 and J usage is TRBJ1-1; D not resolved. This CDR3 spans 16 amino acids. CDR1 and CDR2 (germline): MNHEY, SMNVEV (reference sequence). V gave up 5 bases and J gave up 1 base, with 17 bases separating them. CDR3 amino acids: CASSLRQERTNTEAFF. CDR3 sequence (DNA): TGTGCCAGCAGTCTCCGGCAGGAACGAACGAACACTGAAGCTTTCTTT.